The text below deals with one T cell receptor beta chain. Its target is not known. These data belong to a study of blood T cells in healthy people across ages. Study-wide context: Capture via template switching afforded approximately one barcoded beta molecule per two T cells. Study outcomes and limitations: Older age went with lower TCR beta diversity per million T cells, in a roughly linear way.

A sample-barcoded 5' primer and a J-beta primer mix were used in a second PCR of roughly 6 to 11 cycles. Through a template-switch adaptor with 12 random nucleotides, each cDNA molecule received a tag. TCRdb passed the 5' RACE reads through MiXCR, listing each CDR3 protein once. Here the sample spans approximately 790,000 distinct CDR3 sequences, around 62% being singletons. Germline CDR1 reads LGHNA; CDR2 reads YSLEER. J gave up 0 bases and V 3 bases, and 5 bases lay outside the gene matches. The CDR3 loop spans 17 amino acids. Sequenced material: blood. This chain connects TRBV4-3 to TRBJ2-6; 7 bases are shared with TRBD1. The TCR comes from a man younger than 45 in good health. DNA of the CDR3: TGCGCCAGCAGCCAGCAGACAGGGAACTCTGGGGCCAACGTCCTGACTTTC. Its translation: CASSQQTGNSGANVLTF.